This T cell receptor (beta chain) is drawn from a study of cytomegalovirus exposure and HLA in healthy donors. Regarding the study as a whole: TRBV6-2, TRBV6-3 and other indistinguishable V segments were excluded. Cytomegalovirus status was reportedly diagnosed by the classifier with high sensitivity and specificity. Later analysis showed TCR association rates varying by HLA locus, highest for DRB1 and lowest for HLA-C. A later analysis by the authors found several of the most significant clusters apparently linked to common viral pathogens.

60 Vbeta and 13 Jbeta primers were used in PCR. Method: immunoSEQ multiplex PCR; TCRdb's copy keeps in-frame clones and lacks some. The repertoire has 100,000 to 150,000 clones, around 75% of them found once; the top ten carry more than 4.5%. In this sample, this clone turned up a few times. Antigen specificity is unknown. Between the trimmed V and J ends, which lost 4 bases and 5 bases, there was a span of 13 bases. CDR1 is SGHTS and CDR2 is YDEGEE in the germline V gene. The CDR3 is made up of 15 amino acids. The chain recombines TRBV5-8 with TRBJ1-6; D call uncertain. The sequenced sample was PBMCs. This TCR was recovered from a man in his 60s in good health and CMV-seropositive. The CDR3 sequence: CASSGVLRDNSPLHF. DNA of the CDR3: TGTGCCAGCAGCGGTGTCTTGAGGGATAATTCACCCCTCCACTTT.